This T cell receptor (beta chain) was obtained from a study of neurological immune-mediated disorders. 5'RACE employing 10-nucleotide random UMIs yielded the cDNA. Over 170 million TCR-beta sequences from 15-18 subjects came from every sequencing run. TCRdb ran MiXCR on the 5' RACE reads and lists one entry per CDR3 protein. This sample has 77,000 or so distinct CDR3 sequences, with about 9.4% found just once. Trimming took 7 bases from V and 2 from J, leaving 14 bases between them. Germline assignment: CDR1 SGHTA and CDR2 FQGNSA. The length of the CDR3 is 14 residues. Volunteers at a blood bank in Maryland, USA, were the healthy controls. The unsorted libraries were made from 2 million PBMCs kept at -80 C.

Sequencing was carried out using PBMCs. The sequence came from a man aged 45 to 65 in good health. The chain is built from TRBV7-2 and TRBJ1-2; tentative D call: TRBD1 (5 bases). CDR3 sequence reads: CASTPRGGNYGYTF. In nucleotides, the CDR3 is TGTGCCAGCACCCCCCGGGGGGGGAACTATGGCTACACCTTC.